A single TCR beta chain is shown here with its context. This entry belongs to a study of tissue T cells after allogeneic stem cell transplantation. Study-wide background: Several unmodified and three CD34-selected T-cell-depleted grafts went to graft-versus-host disease patients. Pathologist review favored tissue samples showing histologically apparent lymphocytes.

Trimming at V came to 1 base and at J to 0 bases, leaving 8 bases not matched to a gene. The CDR3 runs to 18 residues. CDR1 is LGHNA, CDR2 YNFKEQ, per germline. Assay: immunoSEQ multiplex PCR; the TCRdb copy retains only in-frame clones and omits some. Of about 4,700 clones in the sample, roughly three quarters were seen once. Several lines of graft-versus-host disease therapy were given to all patients, all with gastrointestinal involvement. This chain links TRBV4-2 with TRBJ2-3; 9 nucleotides agree with TRBD2. The sample consisted of duodenal tissue, taken at autopsy. This receptor was identified in a female patient between 18 and 50 years old with steroid-refractory graft-versus-host disease after an allogeneic stem cell transplant. A subset of T cells may come from the graft donor. The CDR3 loop is CASSQASGGSFSTDTQYF. The CDR3 nucleotides are TGTGCCAGCAGCCAAGCAAGCGGGGGGTCTTTTAGCACAGATACGCAGTATTTT.